This entry features one TCR beta chain sequence. This specimen comes from a study of blood T cell repertoires in COVID-19. Study-wide context: Italy, Spain and the United States were the sources of the convalescent and acute COVID-19 samples. The cDNA or gDNA used as material had been derived from T cells, B-cell-depleted T cells, or PBMCs.

In the original workflow: Amplification with reference gene primers provided the estimates of nucleated cell counts. Clones were read by immunoSEQ multiplex PCR, and TCRdb kept only the in-frame ones, dropping some. V and J calls and clone size are those listed in that table; D and trimming were worked out from the DNA. The sample lists 250,000 to 400,000 clones, 75% to 90% occurring once. The CDR3 has 17 residues. CDR1 and CDR2 (germline): GTSNPN, SVGIG (reference sequence). V trimming: 5 bases; J trimming: 0 bases; junction bases outside the gene matches: 14. This TCR was recovered from a woman in her 30s with COVID-19, enrolled during active disease. Sequencing was done on a sample of peripheral blood. The chain joins TRBV30 to TRBJ1-2, with 8 bases that match TRBD1. CDR3 loop: CAWVPWTGWAPNYGYTF. The CDR3 DNA follows: TGTGCCTGGGTCCCTTGGACAGGGTGGGCCCCTAACTATGGCTACACCTTC.